The clone carrying this TCR beta chain was observed at least ten times. Germline V gene sequence: CDR1 DFQATT, CDR2 SNEGSKA (reference sequence). The V and J ends lost 5 bases and 4 bases respectively, with 12 bases between them. This CDR3 contains 13 residues. This entry comes from a study of T-cell reconstitution after alpha-beta-depleted transplantation in children. Preparation of the TCRbeta library involved a method that used unique molecular identifiers. Using its own MiXCR run on the PCR reads, TCRdb lists one record per CDR3 protein. The sample lists around 200,000 distinct CDR3 sequences, 6% to 7% seen once, with 3% in the top ten.

This rearrangement joins TRBV20-1 to TRBJ1-5, with unresolved D. The sample consisted of PBMCs from the stem cell graft donor, taken from the stem cell graft. This clonotype was sampled from a human donor who donated a stem cell graft to a child with Wiskott-Aldrich syndrome. CDR3 protein: CSAPQETNQPQHF. CDR3 nucleotides: TGCAGTGCTCCCCAGGAGACTAATCAGCCCCAGCATTTT.